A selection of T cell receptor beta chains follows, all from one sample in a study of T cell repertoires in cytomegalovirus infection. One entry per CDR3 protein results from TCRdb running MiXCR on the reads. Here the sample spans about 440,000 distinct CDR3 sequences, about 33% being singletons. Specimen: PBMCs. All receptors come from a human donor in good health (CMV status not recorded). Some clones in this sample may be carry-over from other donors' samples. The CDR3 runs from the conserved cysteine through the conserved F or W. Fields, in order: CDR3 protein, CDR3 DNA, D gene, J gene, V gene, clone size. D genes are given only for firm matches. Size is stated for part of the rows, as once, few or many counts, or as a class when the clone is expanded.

CDR3aa: CASSYSVDVMFGYTF
CDR3nt: TGTGCCAGCAGTTACTCGGTCGACGTCATGTTTGGCTACACCTTC
d_gene: .
j_gene: TRBJ1-2
v_gene: TRBV6-2/TRBV6-3
abundance: .

CDR3aa: CASSQWGPNTGELFF
CDR3nt: TGCGCCAGCAGCCAGTGGGGCCCGAACACCGGGGAGCTGTTTTTT
d_gene: .
j_gene: TRBJ2-2
v_gene: TRBV4-3
abundance: .

CDR3aa: CASSLAGGGKLFF
CDR3nt: TGTGCCAGCAGCTTGGCGGGGGGCGGAAAACTGTTTTTT
d_gene: .
j_gene: TRBJ1-4
v_gene: TRBV5-6
abundance: few

CDR3aa: CAISDRSVGLEQFF
CDR3nt: TGTGCCATCAGTGACCGGTCAGTAGGACTTGAGCAGTTCTTC
d_gene: .
j_gene: TRBJ2-1
v_gene: TRBV10-3
abundance: .

CDR3aa: CASSDTDNWAFF
CDR3nt: TGTGCCAGCAGCGACACGGACAATTGGGCTTTCTTT
d_gene: .
j_gene: TRBJ1-1
v_gene: TRBV7-9
abundance: few

CDR3aa: CSARASGQARAFF
CDR3nt: TGCAGTGCTAGAGCCTCGGGACAGGCTAGAGCTTTCTTT
d_gene: TRBD1
j_gene: TRBJ1-1
v_gene: TRBV20-1
abundance: .

CDR3aa: CASSEAIGGGTGELFF
CDR3nt: TGTGCCAGCAGTGAAGCGATAGGGGGCGGGACCGGGGAGCTGTTTTTT
d_gene: TRBD1
j_gene: TRBJ2-2
v_gene: TRBV2
abundance: .

CDR3aa: CASGAALSNNSPLHF
CDR3nt: TGTGCCAGCGGTGCGGCTCTTAGCAATAATTCACCCCTCCACTTT
d_gene: .
j_gene: TRBJ1-6
v_gene: TRBV6-1
abundance: few

CDR3aa: CASSLGQGRSYEQYF
CDR3nt: TGTGCCAGCAGCTTAGGACAGGGAAGGAGCTACGAGCAGTACTTC
d_gene: TRBD1
j_gene: TRBJ2-7
v_gene: TRBV7-9
abundance: many

CDR3aa: CASSSPPASEQYF
CDR3nt: TGTGCCAGCAGCTCGCCTCCCGCCAGCGAGCAGTACTTC
d_gene: .
j_gene: TRBJ2-7
v_gene: TRBV7-2
abundance: few